This T cell receptor beta chain originates from a study of T cell changes during pregnancy in multiple sclerosis. V shed 4 bases and J shed 6 bases, with 9 bases lying between them. Germline CDR1 is SGHVS and CDR2 is FQNEAQ. The CDR3 length is 13 residues. Sequenced by immunoSEQ multiplex PCR; TCRdb stores in-frame clones only, minus some. The table records under 65,000 clones, around 90% of them present only once. The sequencing used CD4+ T cells from peripheral blood mononuclear cells, collected in the third trimester of pregnancy. The rearrangement joins TRBV7-8 to TRBJ2-2; perhaps TRBD2 as D (5 bases). This TCR was sampled from a female donor with multiple sclerosis, enrolled in a pregnancy study. The CDR3 is CASSWGSAGELFF. The CDR3 nucleotides read TGTGCCAGCAGCTGGGGTAGCGCCGGGGAGCTGTTTTTT.